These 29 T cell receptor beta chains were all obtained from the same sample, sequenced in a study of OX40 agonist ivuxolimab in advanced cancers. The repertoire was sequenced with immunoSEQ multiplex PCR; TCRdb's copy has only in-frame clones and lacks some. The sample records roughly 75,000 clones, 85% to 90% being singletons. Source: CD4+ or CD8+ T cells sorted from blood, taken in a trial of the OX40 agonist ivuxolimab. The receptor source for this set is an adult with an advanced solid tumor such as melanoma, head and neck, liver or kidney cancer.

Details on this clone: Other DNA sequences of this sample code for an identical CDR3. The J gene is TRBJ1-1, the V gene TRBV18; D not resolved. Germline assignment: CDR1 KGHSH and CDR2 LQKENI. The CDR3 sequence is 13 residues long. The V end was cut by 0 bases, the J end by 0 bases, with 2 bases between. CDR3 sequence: CASSPPLNTEAFF. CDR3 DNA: TGTGCCAGCTCACCACCCTTGAACACTGAAGCTTTCTTT.

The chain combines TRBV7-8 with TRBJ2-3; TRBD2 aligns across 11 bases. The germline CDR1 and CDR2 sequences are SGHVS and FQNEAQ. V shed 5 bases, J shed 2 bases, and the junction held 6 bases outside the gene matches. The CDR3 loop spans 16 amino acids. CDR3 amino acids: CASSIRTSGPTDTQYF. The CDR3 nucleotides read TGTGCCAGCAGCATTCGGACTAGCGGGCCCACAGATACGCAGTATTTT. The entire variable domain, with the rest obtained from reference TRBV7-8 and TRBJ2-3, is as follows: GAGVSQSPRYKVAKRGQDVALRCDPISGHVSLFWYQQALGQGPEFLTYFQNEAQLDKSGLPSDRFFAERPEGSVSTLKIQRTQQEDSAVYLCASSIRTSGPTDTQYFGPGTRLTVL.

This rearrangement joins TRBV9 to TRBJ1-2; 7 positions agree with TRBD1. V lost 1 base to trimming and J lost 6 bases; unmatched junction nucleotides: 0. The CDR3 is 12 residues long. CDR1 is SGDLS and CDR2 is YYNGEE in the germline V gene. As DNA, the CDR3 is TGTGCCAGCAGCGTACAGGGGGATGGCTACACCTTC. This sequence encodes CASSVQGDGYTF.

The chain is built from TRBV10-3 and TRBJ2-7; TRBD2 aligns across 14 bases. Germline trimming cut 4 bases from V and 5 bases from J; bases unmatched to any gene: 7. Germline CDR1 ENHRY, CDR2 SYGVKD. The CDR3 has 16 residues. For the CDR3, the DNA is TGTGCCATCAGTGGGGGACTAGCGGGAGCAGGGGACGAGCAGTACTTC. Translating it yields CAISGGLAGAGDEQYF.

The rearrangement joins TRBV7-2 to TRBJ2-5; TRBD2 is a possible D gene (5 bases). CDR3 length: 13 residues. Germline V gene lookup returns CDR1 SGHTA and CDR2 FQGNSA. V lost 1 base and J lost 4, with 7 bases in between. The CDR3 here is CASSLGAGETQYF. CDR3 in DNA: TGTGCCAGCAGCTTAGGCGCGGGAGAGACCCAGTACTTC.

The CDR3 sequence: CASSFFRGRGTEAFF. CDR3 in DNA: TGTGCCAGCAGTTTCTTCAGGGGGAGAGGGACTGAAGCTTTCTTT. This rearrangement joins TRBV28 to TRBJ1-1; the match to TRBD1 covers 7 bases. V was clipped by 3 bases and J by 5 bases; unmatched bases: 9. CDR1 and CDR2 (germline): MDHEN, SYDVKM. The CDR3 extends over 15 amino acids.

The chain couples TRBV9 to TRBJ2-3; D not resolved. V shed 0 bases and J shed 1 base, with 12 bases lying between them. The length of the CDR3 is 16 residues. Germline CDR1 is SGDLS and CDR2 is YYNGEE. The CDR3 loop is CASSVEPPRGTDTQYF. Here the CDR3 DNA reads TGTGCCAGCAGCGTAGAGCCCCCTCGGGGCACAGATACGCAGTATTTT.

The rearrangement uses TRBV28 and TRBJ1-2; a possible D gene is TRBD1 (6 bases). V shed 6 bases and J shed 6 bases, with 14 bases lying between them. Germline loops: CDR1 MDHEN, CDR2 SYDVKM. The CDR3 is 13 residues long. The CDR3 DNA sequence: TGTGCCAGCAGACCGAGGACAGCCGATGGCTACACCTTC. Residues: CASRPRTADGYTF.

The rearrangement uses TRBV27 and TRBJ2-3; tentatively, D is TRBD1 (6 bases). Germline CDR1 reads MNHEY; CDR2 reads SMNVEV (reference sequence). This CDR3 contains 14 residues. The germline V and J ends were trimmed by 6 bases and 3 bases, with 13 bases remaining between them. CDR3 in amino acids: CASRRGSWTDTQYF. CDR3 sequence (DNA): TGTGCCAGCAGAAGGGGGTCGTGGACAGATACGCAGTATTTT.

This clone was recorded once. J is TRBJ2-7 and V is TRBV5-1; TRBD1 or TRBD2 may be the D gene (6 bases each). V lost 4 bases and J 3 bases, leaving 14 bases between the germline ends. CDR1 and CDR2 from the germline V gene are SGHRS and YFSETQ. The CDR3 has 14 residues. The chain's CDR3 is CASSREGGRYEQYF. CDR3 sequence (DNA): TGCGCCAGCAGCCGTGAGGGGGGACGCTACGAGCAGTACTTC.

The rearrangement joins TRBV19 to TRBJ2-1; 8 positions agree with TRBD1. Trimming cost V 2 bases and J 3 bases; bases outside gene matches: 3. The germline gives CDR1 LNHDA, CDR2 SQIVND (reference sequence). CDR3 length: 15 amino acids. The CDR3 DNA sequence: TGTGCCAGTAGTATATCGGGACAGGTCTACAATGAGCAGTTCTTC. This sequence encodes CASSISGQVYNEQFF.

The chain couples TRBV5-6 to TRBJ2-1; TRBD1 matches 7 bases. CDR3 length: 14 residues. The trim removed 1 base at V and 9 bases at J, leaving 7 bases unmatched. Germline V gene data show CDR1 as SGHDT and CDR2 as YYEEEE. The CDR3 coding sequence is TGTGCCAGCAGCTTGAGGGACAGCCTTTTTGAGCAGTTCTTC. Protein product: CASSLRDSLFEQFF.

DNA for the CDR3: TGTGCCAGCAGCTCCACAGGGAAAGGGGAGCTGTTTTTT. It encodes CASSSTGKGELFF. This chain connects TRBV11-3 to TRBJ2-2; a possible D gene is TRBD1 (6 bases). This CDR3 is 13 amino acids long. Trimming took off 4 bases at V and 8 bases at J, with 11 bases between the two ends. Germline V CDR1 and CDR2: SGHNT, YENEEA.

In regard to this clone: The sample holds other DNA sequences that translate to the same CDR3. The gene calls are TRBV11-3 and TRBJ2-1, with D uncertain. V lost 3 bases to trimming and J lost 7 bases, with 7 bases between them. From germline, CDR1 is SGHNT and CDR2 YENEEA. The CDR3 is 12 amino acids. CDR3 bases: TGTGCCAGCAGCTTGGGTGTAAATGAGCAGTTCTTC. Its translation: CASSLGVNEQFF.

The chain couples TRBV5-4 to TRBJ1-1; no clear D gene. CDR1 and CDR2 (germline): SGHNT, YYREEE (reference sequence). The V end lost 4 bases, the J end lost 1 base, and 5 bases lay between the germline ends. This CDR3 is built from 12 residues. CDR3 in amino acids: CASSPPNTEAFF. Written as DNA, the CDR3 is TGTGCCAGCAGCCCGCCGAACACTGAAGCTTTCTTT.

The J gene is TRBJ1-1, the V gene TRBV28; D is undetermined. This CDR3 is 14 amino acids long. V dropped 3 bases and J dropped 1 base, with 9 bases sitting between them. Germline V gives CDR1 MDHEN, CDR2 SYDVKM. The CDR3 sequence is CASSFPEGNTEAFF. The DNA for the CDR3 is TGTGCCAGCAGTTTCCCGGAGGGGAACACTGAAGCTTTCTTT.

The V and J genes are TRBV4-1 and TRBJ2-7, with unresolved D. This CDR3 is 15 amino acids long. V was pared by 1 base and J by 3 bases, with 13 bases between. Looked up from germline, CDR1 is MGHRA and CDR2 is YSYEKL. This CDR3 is CASSQAFTERYEQYF. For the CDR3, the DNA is TGCGCCAGCAGCCAAGCCTTTACGGAGCGCTACGAGCAGTACTTC.

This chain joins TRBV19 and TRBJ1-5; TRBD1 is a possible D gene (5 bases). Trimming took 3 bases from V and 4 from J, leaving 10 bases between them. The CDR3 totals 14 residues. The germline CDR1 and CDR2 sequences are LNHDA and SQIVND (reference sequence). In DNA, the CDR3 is TGTGCCAGTAGTATGCAGGGCCGAAATCAGCCCCAGCATTTT. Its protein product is CASSMQGRNQPQHF.

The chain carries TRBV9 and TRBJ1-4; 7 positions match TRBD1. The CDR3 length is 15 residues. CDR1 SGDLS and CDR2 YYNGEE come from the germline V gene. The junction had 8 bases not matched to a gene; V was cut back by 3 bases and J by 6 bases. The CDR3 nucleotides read TGTGCCAGCAGCGCCGAGGGGGCTAGGGATGAAAAACTGTTTTTT. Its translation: CASSAEGARDEKLFF.

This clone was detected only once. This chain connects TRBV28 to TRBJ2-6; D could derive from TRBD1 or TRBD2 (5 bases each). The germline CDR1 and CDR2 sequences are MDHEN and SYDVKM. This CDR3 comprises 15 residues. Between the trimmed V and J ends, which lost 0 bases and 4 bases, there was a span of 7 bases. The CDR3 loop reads CASSLWGTGANVLTF. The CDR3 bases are TGTGCCAGCAGTTTATGGGGGACCGGGGCCAACGTCCTGACTTTC.

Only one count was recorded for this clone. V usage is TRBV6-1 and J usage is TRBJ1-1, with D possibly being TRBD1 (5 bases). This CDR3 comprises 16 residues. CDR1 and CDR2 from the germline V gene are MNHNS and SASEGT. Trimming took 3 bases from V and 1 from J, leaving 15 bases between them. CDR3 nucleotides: TGTGCCAGCAGTGACGCCAGGGTGAGGGGGAACACTGAAGCTTTCTTT. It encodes CASSDARVRGNTEAFF.

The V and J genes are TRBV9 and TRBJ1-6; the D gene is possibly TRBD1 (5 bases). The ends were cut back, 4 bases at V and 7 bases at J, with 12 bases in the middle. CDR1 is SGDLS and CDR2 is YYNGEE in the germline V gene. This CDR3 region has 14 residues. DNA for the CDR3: TGTGCCAGCAGCACCCAGGGACCAAATTCACCCCTCCACTTT. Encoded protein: CASSTQGPNSPLHF.

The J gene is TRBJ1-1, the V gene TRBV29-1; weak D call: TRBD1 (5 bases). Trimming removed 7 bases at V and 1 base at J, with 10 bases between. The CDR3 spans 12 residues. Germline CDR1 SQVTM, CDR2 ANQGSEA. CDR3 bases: TGCAGCGCCAAGACAGCGAACACTGAAGCTTTCTTT. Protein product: CSAKTANTEAFF.

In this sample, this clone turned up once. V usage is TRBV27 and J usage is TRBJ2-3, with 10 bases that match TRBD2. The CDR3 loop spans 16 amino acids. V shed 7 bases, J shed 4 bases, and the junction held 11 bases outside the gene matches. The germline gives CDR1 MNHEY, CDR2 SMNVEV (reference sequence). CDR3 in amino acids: CASTTRTSGHPDTQYF. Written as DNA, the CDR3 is TGTGCCAGCACCACCCGGACTAGCGGACATCCAGATACGCAGTATTTT.

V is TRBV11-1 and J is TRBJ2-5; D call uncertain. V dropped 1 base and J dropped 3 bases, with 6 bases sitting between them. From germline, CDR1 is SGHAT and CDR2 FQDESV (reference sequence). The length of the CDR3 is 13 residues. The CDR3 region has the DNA TGTGCCAGCAGCTTAGAACGAGAAGAGACCCAGTACTTC. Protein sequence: CASSLEREETQYF.

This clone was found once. This CDR3 is CASSAGTSYEQYF. CDR3 nucleotide sequence: TGCGCCAGCAGCGCCGGGACTAGTTACGAGCAGTACTTC. The chain employs TRBV5-1 and TRBJ2-7, with 8 bases aligning to TRBD2. Germline trimming cut 4 bases from V and 4 bases from J; bases unmatched to any gene: 4. The CDR3 is made up of 13 amino acids. CDR1 is SGHRS, CDR2 YFSETQ, per germline.

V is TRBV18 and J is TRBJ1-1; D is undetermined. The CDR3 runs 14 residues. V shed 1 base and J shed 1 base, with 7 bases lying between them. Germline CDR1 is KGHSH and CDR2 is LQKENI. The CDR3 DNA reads TGTGCCAGCTCACCACGGTCAGAGAACACTGAAGCTTTCTTT. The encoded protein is CASSPRSENTEAFF. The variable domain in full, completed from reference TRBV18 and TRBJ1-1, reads NAGVMQNPRHLVRRRGQEARLRCSPMKGHSHVYWYRQLPEEGLKFMVYLQKENIIDESGMPKERFSAEFPKEGPSILRIQQVVRGDSAAYFCASSPRSENTEAFFGQGTRLTVV.

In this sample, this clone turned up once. CDR3 coding DNA: TGCAGCGGGACGAGGGGGCGGGCTTACAATGAGCAGTTCTTC. This sequence encodes CSGTRGRAYNEQFF. The rearrangement links TRBV29-1 to TRBJ2-1; 7 bases align to TRBD1. After removal of 7 bases from V and 4 bases from J, the junction contained 10 bases not matched to a gene. From germline, CDR1 is SQVTM and CDR2 ANQGSEA. This CDR3 comprises 14 residues.

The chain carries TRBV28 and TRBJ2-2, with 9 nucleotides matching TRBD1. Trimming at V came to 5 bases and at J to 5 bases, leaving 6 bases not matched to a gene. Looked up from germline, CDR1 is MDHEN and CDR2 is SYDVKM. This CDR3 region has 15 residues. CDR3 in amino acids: CASSQDRGGTGELFF. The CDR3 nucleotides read TGTGCCAGCAGTCAGGACAGGGGTGGAACCGGGGAGCTGTTTTTT.